A selection of T cell receptor beta chains follows, all from one sample in a study of cytomegalovirus exposure and HLA in healthy donors. TCRdb keeps only in-frame clones here, not all; method: immunoSEQ multiplex PCR. This repertoire includes 150,000 or so clones. The specimen was PBMCs. The receptors shown here come from a man younger than 35 in good health and CMV-seronegative. CDR3s include the opening cysteine and the closing phenylalanine or tryptophan. The D gene is left open where the match is weak.

.	TRBJ2-7	TRBV4-3	CASSQDREWRDEQYF	TGCGCCAGCAGCCAAGACAGGGAGTGGAGGGACGAGCAGTACTTC
.	TRBJ1-2	TRBV27	CASGGLWNYGYTF	TGTGCCAGCGGGGGCCTCTGGAACTATGGCTACACCTTC
TRBD2	TRBJ2-1	TRBV11-3	CASSLDLGGRASNEQFF	TGTGCCAGCAGCTTAGATCTGGGCGGGAGGGCCAGCAATGAGCAGTTCTTC
TRBD2	TRBJ2-1	TRBV29-1	CSVSGLAVLSYNEQFF	TGCAGCGTTTCTGGACTAGCGGTTCTCTCCTACAATGAGCAGTTCTTC
.	TRBJ2-5	TRBV9	CASSVQTGSTGETQYF	TGTGCCAGCAGCGTCCAAACGGGGAGCACGGGAGAGACCCAGTACTTC
.	TRBJ1-1	TRBV6-5	CASSYSLGNTEAFF	TGTGCCAGCAGTTATAGCTTGGGGAACACTGAAGCTTTCTTT
TRBD1	TRBJ1-5	TRBV27	CASGTVFNQPQHF	TGTGCCAGCGGGACAGTTTTCAATCAGCCCCAGCATTTT
.	TRBJ1-2	TRBV10-3	CAISESSQGINYGYTF	TGTGCCATCAGTGAGTCATCCCAGGGTATCAACTATGGCTACACCTTC
TRBD2	TRBJ2-3	TRBV27	CASSLRAGVSGDTQYF	TGTGCCAGCAGTTTACGAGCGGGAGTATCGGGGGATACGCAGTATTTT
TRBD1	TRBJ2-7	TRBV4-3	CASSPGTGGIYEQYF	TGCGCCAGCAGCCCCGGGACAGGGGGCATTTACGAGCAGTACTTC
.	TRBJ2-7	TRBV29-1	CSVMIRDTLVEQYF	TGCAGCGTTATGATCCGGGACACCCTTGTCGAGCAGTACTTC
TRBD1	TRBJ2-1	TRBV11-2	CASSYRDRANEQFF	TGTGCCAGCAGCTACCGGGACAGGGCGAATGAGCAGTTCTTC
.	TRBJ1-5	TRBV7-3	CASNLAGRGQPQHF	TGTGCCAGCAACTTAGCCGGACGGGGTCAGCCCCAGCATTTT
TRBD2	TRBJ2-3	TRBV10-3	CAISGGLAGPRDTQYF	TGTGCCATCAGTGGGGGACTAGCGGGGCCCCGAGATACGCAGTATTTT
TRBD1	TRBJ1-4	TRBV19	CASSLQGAGNEKLFF	TGTGCCAGTAGTTTACAGGGGGCCGGGAATGAAAAACTGTTTTTT
.	TRBJ1-5	TRBV4-3	CASSQDMGVQQPQHF	TGCGCCAGCAGCCAAGATATGGGAGTACAACAGCCCCAGCATTTT
.	TRBJ1-1	TRBV7-6	CASSRVSLGGNTEAFF	TGTGCCAGCAGCCGTGTCTCGCTAGGGGGGAACACTGAAGCTTTCTTT
TRBD1	TRBJ2-1	TRBV13	CASSSRTGGAIYNEQFF	TGTGCCAGCAGCTCGCGTACAGGGGGCGCAATCTACAATGAGCAGTTCTTC
.	TRBJ1-6	TRBV28	CASSLFGLSVDSPLHF	TGTGCCAGCAGTTTGTTTGGGCTTTCGGTTGATTCACCCCTCCACTTT
TRBD2	TRBJ2-3	TRBV5-3	CARSLRGLATDTQYF	TGTGCCAGAAGCTTGAGAGGACTAGCAACAGATACGCAGTATTTT
.	TRBJ2-5	TRBV7-9	CASSFPTGLQETQYF	TGTGCCAGCAGCTTTCCCACGGGACTCCAAGAGACCCAGTACTTC
.	TRBJ1-2	TRBV28	CASSLKENYTF	TGTGCCAGCAGTTTGAAAGAGAACTACACCTTC
TRBD1	TRBJ2-5	TRBV2	CASSQGQGAIETQYF	TGTGCCAGCAGCCAGGGACAGGGGGCGATAGAGACCCAGTACTTC
.	TRBJ2-2	TRBV13	CASSPGHPTGELFF	TGTGCCAGCAGCCCGGGACATCCCACCGGGGAGCTGTTTTTT
.	TRBJ2-2	TRBV9	CASSVGLPNTGELFF	TGTGCCAGCAGCGTAGGACTGCCGAACACCGGGGAGCTGTTTTTT
TRBD2	TRBJ2-5	TRBV5-1	CASRVGGGAQETQYF	TGCGCCAGCAGAGTCGGGGGGGGTGCGCAAGAGACCCAGTACTTC
TRBD1	TRBJ2-7	TRBV7-9	CASSSRGSSQGNEQYF	TGTGCCAGCAGCTCCAGGGGGTCCAGCCAAGGGAACGAGCAGTACTTC
.	TRBJ1-3	TRBV2	CASSEQGNTIYF	TGTGCCAGCAGTGAACAGGGAAACACCATATATTTT
TRBD2	TRBJ2-3	TRBV6-6	CASSRKSGTHTDTQYF	TGTGCCAGCAGCAGGAAGAGCGGGACGCACACAGATACGCAGTATTTT
.	TRBJ1-1	TRBV4-3	CASSAGAGRNTEAFF	TGCGCCAGCTCCGCGGGGGCAGGCCGGAACACTGAAGCTTTCTTT
TRBD2	TRBJ2-7	TRBV5-5	CASTPREGWYEQYF	TGTGCCAGCACCCCAAGGGAGGGATGGTACGAGCAGTACTTC
TRBD1	TRBJ2-5	TRBV7-2	CASSLVGDRGETQYF	TGTGCCAGCAGCTTAGTAGGTGACAGGGGAGAGACCCAGTACTTC
.	TRBJ1-1	TRBV18	CASSQGVNTEAFF	TGTGCCAGCTCACAAGGGGTTAACACTGAAGCTTTCTTT